Presented here are 28 T cell receptor beta chains from one specimen sequenced in a study of cytomegalovirus exposure and HLA in healthy donors. Sequencing was performed with immunoSEQ multiplex PCR; in TCRdb, only in-frame clones are kept and a portion is missing. This sample carries 150,000 to 250,000 clones, 80% to 90% of them seen once, and the ten largest clones take roughly 1.2%. Sequencing used PBMCs. All receptors derive from a woman aged 30 to 39 in good health and CMV-seronegative.

There are a few counts of this clone. The chain has TRBV4-2 and TRBJ2-7, with TRBD1 identical over 9 bases. The length of the CDR3 is 15 residues. Germline CDR1 and CDR2: LGHNA and YNFKEQ. With V trimmed by 5 bases and J by 2 bases, 7 bases remained unmatched. CDR3 region: CASSSTGDRAYEQYF. Written as DNA, the CDR3 is TGTGCCAGCAGCTCGACTGGGGACAGGGCCTACGAGCAGTACTTC.

This clone was picked up one time. This chain joins TRBV19 and TRBJ1-6, with a tentative D call TRBD1 (6 bases). The V and J ends lost 0 bases and 7 bases respectively, with 10 bases between them. CDR1 is LNHDA and CDR2 is SQIVND in the germline V gene (reference sequence). The CDR3 covers 15 residues. The CDR3 nucleotides read TGTGCCAGTAGTATAGACAGAGGGGGAAATTCACCCCTCCACTTT. Protein: CASSIDRGGNSPLHF.

This chain connects TRBV9 to TRBJ1-2; D gene ambiguous. This CDR3 is 15 amino acids long. Per the germline V gene, CDR1 is SGDLS and CDR2 is YYNGEE. The ends were cut back, 0 bases at V and 4 bases at J, with 13 bases in the middle. CDR3 residues: CASSVASEITYGYTF. The CDR3 bases are TGTGCCAGCAGCGTAGCGTCCGAGATTACCTATGGCTACACCTTC.

This clone has just a few counts. The chain combines TRBV29-1 with TRBJ1-5; no clear D gene. The CDR3 extends over 12 amino acids. Trimming left V 4 bases short and J 6 bases short, with 10 bases between. Germline V CDR1 and CDR2: SQVTM, ANQGSEA. The CDR3 reads CSVGGEGQPQHF. CDR3 bases: TGCAGCGTTGGAGGAGAGGGTCAGCCCCAGCATTTT. Filled out from reference TRBV29-1 and TRBJ1-5, the complete variable domain reads SAVISQKPSRDICQRGTSLTIQCQVDSQVTMMFWYRQQPGQSLTLIATANQGSEATYESGFVIDKFPISRPNLTFSTLTVSNMSPEDSSIYLCSVGGEGQPQHFGDGTRLSIL.

The chain joins TRBV28 to TRBJ2-5; 8 positions agree with TRBD2. The germline V gene has CDR1 MDHEN and CDR2 SYDVKM. The CDR3 extends over 13 amino acids. V shed 8 bases and J 5 bases; nucleotides not matched to a gene: 7. CDR3 residues: CASSAGGRETQYF. The DNA for the CDR3 is TGTGCCAGCTCGGCGGGGGGCAGGGAGACCCAGTACTTC.

The V gene is TRBV4-2, the J gene TRBJ1-2; a possible D gene is TRBD1 (5 bases). Trimming pared 0 bases from V and 7 bases from J, leaving 18 bases between. Germline loops: CDR1 LGHNA, CDR2 YNFKEQ. The CDR3 is made up of 16 amino acids. CDR3 nucleotides: TGTGCCAGCAGCCAAGACGGAGGGGCCCACCTTTTTGGCTACACCTTC. It codes for CASSQDGGAHLFGYTF.

This chain joins TRBV5-1 and TRBJ1-1, with D unclear. Germline assignment: CDR1 SGHRS and CDR2 YFSETQ. The CDR3 loop spans 14 amino acids. V lost 0 bases, J lost 1 base, and 7 bases lay in between. This CDR3 is CASSLDTANTEAFF. DNA for the CDR3: TGCGCCAGCAGCTTGGACACAGCGAACACTGAAGCTTTCTTT. Looking up the rest from reference TRBV5-1 and TRBJ1-1 gives the full variable domain: KAGVTQTPRYLIKTRGQQVTLSCSPISGHRSVSWYQQTPGQGLQFLFEYFSETQRNKGNFPGRFSGRQFSNSRSEMNVSTLELGDSALYLCASSLDTANTEAFFGQGTRLTVV.

The V call is TRBV5-1, the J call TRBJ2-1; 9 bases agree with TRBD2. The germline V gene encodes CDR1 SGHRS and CDR2 YFSETQ. This CDR3 is 17 amino acids long. With V trimmed by 0 bases and J by 3 bases, 7 bases remained unmatched. The CDR3 coding sequence is TGCGCCAGCAGCTTGGGAAATGTAGCGGGAGTCTACAATGAGCAGTTCTTC. This encodes CASSLGNVAGVYNEQFF. Using reference TRBV5-1 and TRBJ2-1 for the parts outside the CDR3, the full variable domain is KAGVTQTPRYLIKTRGQQVTLSCSPISGHRSVSWYQQTPGQGLQFLFEYFSETQRNKGNFPGRFSGRQFSNSRSEMNVSTLELGDSALYLCASSLGNVAGVYNEQFFGPGTRLTVL.

In this sample, this clone turned up a few times. The CDR3 DNA is TGTGCCAGCAGCAACAGGGACTACGAGCAGTACTTC. Encoded protein: CASSNRDYEQYF. The J gene is TRBJ2-7, the V gene TRBV6-1; perhaps TRBD1 as D (6 bases). The V end lost 6 bases, the J end lost 3 bases, and 9 bases lay between the germline ends. In germline, CDR1 is MNHNS, CDR2 SASEGT. CDR3 size: 12 residues.

The CDR3 region is CASSLGGQPGNQPQHF. In DNA, the CDR3 is TGTGCCAGCAGTTTAGGGGGACAACCAGGCAATCAGCCCCAGCATTTT. The gene calls are TRBV6-5 and TRBJ1-5, with D possibly being TRBD1 (6 bases). Germline CDR1 MNHEY, CDR2 SVGAGI. The CDR3 contains 16 residues. Trimming took 4 bases from V and 2 from J, leaving 15 bases between them.

The sample holds a few counts of this clone. V usage is TRBV19 and J usage is TRBJ1-5; D is possibly TRBD1 (5 bases). Trimming removed 2 bases from V and 4 bases from J, with 12 bases in between. The CDR3 covers 15 residues. CDR1 is LNHDA, CDR2 SQIVND, per germline (reference sequence). The DNA of the CDR3 is TGTGCCAGTAGTATATTATTCGGGGGAAATCAGCCCCAGCATTTT. This sequence encodes CASSILFGGNQPQHF.

This chain joins TRBV27 and TRBJ1-5; perhaps TRBD1 as D (6 bases). Germline CDR1 MNHEY, CDR2 SMNVEV (reference sequence). The CDR3 is 14 amino acids. Between the trimmed V and J ends, which lost 8 bases and 3 bases, there was a span of 14 bases. CDR3 sequence reads: CASGGAYDNQPQHF. Here the CDR3 DNA reads TGTGCCAGCGGGGGGGCTTATGACAATCAGCCCCAGCATTTT.

This rearrangement joins TRBV7-9 to TRBJ1-5; tentatively, D is TRBD1 (6 bases). The V end was cut by 5 bases, the J end by 4 bases, with 24 bases between. This CDR3 has 18 amino acids. The germline V gene has CDR1 SEHNR and CDR2 FQNEAQ (reference sequence). The CDR3 coding sequence is TGTGCCAGCAGCCTAGGGGGGGATGGGTTTTACACGAATCAGCCCCAGCATTTT. Its protein product is CASSLGGDGFYTNQPQHF.

The chain couples TRBV29-1 to TRBJ1-1; D is undetermined. In germline, CDR1 is SQVTM, CDR2 ANQGSEA. Trimming stripped 2 bases from V and 2 bases from J, with 3 bases between. The CDR3 is made up of 11 amino acids. DNA of the CDR3: TGCAGCGTTGAATATAACACTGAAGCTTTCTTT. Protein: CSVEYNTEAFF.

V is TRBV4-1 and J is TRBJ2-5; D unclear. V was clipped by 2 bases and J by 1 base, with 5 bases between them. CDR3 length: 13 residues. Germline V gives CDR1 MGHRA, CDR2 YSYEKL. CDR3 protein: CASSQQIQETQYF. The DNA for the CDR3 is TGCGCCAGCAGCCAACAGATCCAAGAGACCCAGTACTTC.

The chain employs TRBV4-1 and TRBJ1-1, with 10 bases fitting TRBD1. Germline loops: CDR1 MGHRA, CDR2 YSYEKL. Trimming cost V 4 bases and J 8 bases; bases outside gene matches: 13. This CDR3 is 16 amino acids long. CDR3 nucleotides: TGCGCCAGCAGCCTTATGGGACAGGGGATGGGTGTCGAAGCTTTCTTT. Amino acid sequence: CASSLMGQGMGVEAFF.

The chain joins TRBV30 to TRBJ1-2; 8 bases align to TRBD1. The V gene's germline CDR1 is GTSNPN and CDR2 SVGIG (reference sequence). The V segment lost 0 bases and the J segment 7 bases; nucleotides outside the gene matches: 4. The CDR3 has 13 residues. The chain's CDR3 is CAWSVGQGGGYTF. In DNA, the CDR3 is TGTGCCTGGAGTGTTGGACAGGGAGGTGGCTACACCTTC.

The CDR3, as DNA: TGTGCCAGTAGTATAGACGGACAGGGCTACAATGAGCAGTTCTTC. It specifies CASSIDGQGYNEQFF. V gene TRBV19 combines with J gene TRBJ2-1; 8 bases are shared with TRBD1. J lost 3 bases, V lost 0 bases, and 1 base had no gene match. Germline V lookup: CDR1 LNHDA, CDR2 SQIVND (reference sequence). The CDR3 consists of 15 residues.

The chain employs TRBV5-1 and TRBJ2-5, with unresolved D. The V and J ends lost 4 bases and 3 bases respectively, with 13 bases between them. CDR1 is SGHRS and CDR2 is YFSETQ in the germline V gene. CDR3 length: 14 amino acids. This CDR3 reads CASSPSTTEETQYF. DNA for the CDR3: TGCGCCAGCAGCCCCTCGACAACTGAAGAGACCCAGTACTTC.

This clone was seen a handful of times. V is TRBV19 and J is TRBJ1-6, with D maybe TRBD1 (6 bases). Per germline, CDR1 LNHDA and CDR2 SQIVND (reference sequence). Deletions cut 3 bases from V and 9 bases from J, with 12 bases between. The CDR3 loop spans 14 amino acids. The CDR3, as DNA: TGTGCCAGTAGTATGCAGGGGTGGGGTTCACCCCTCCACTTT. It encodes CASSMQGWGSPLHF.

This clone was seen just once. The chain employs TRBV6-1 and TRBJ1-3; D is perhaps TRBD1 (6 bases). The V gene's germline CDR1 is MNHNS and CDR2 SASEGT. This CDR3 region has 15 residues. V lost 3 bases and J lost 0, with 9 bases in between. The CDR3 bases are TGTGCCAGCAGTGACACAGGGTACTCTGGAAACACCATATATTTT. It encodes CASSDTGYSGNTIYF.

This chain connects TRBV2 to TRBJ2-5; 8 nucleotides match TRBD1. Germline CDR1 is SNHLY and CDR2 is FYNNEI. Germline trimming cut 7 bases from V and 6 bases from J; bases unmatched to any gene: 16. The CDR3 runs 16 residues. The CDR3 here is CASTTPDRVKAQTQYF. Written as DNA, the CDR3 is TGTGCCAGCACCACTCCGGACAGGGTGAAGGCTCAGACCCAGTACTTC.

The V and J genes are TRBV2 and TRBJ1-4, with D maybe TRBD1 (5 bases). V gave up 8 bases and J gave up 6 bases, with 13 bases separating them. This CDR3 has 13 residues. The germline V gene encodes CDR1 SNHLY and CDR2 FYNNEI. The CDR3 DNA sequence: TGTGCCAGCGGCGAGGGGAGGGATGAAAAACTGTTTTTT. It encodes CASGEGRDEKLFF.

V usage is TRBV6-5 and J usage is TRBJ1-5; TRBD1 aligns across 8 bases. CDR3 length: 15 amino acids. Germline assignment: CDR1 MNHEY and CDR2 SVGAGI. The V and J ends lost 4 bases and 6 bases, in that order; junction bases with no gene match: 8. CDR3: CASSSLQGVSQPQHF. The CDR3 nucleotides are TGTGCCAGCAGTTCATTACAGGGGGTGAGTCAGCCCCAGCATTTT.

The chain links TRBV30 to TRBJ1-1, with TRBD1 as a possible D gene (6 bases). Deletions cut 4 bases from V and 1 base from J, with 10 bases between. This CDR3 comprises 13 residues. The germline CDR1 and CDR2 sequences are GTSNPN and SVGIG (reference sequence). Written as DNA, the CDR3 is TGTGCCTGGATCGGACAGACGAACACTGAAGCTTTCTTT. Protein: CAWIGQTNTEAFF.

The rearrangement joins TRBV6-4 to TRBJ2-7, with TRBD2 as a possible D gene (6 bases). This CDR3 has 18 residues. From germline, CDR1 is MRHNA and CDR2 SNTAGT. V dropped 0 bases and J dropped 9 bases, with 27 bases sitting between them. Here the CDR3 DNA reads TGTGCCAGCAGTGACTCGAGGGAGGTCGCCGACTTCAATAAAGGGCAGTACTTC. This sequence encodes CASSDSREVADFNKGQYF.

The DNA for the CDR3 is TGTGCCAGCAGCTTATCCCCTAGCGGGAATATCTACGAGCAGTACTTC. Translated: CASSLSPSGNIYEQYF. The V gene is TRBV7-9, the J gene TRBJ2-7; 9 nucleotides align to TRBD2. Germline lookup yields CDR1 SEHNR and CDR2 FQNEAQ (reference sequence). The V and J ends lost 2 bases and 3 bases, in that order; junction bases with no gene match: 8. This CDR3 is built from 16 residues.

The chain is built from TRBV19 and TRBJ2-7; 8 bases line up with TRBD2. After removal of 7 bases from V and 3 bases from J, the junction contained 8 bases not matched to a gene. Germline CDR1 reads LNHDA; CDR2 reads SQIVND (reference sequence). This CDR3 has 14 residues. The CDR3 DNA sequence: TGTGCCAGTACCTCGGGTAGCGGGGTCTACGAGCAGTACTTC. Encoded protein: CASTSGSGVYEQYF.